This T cell receptor beta chain is from a study of blood T cell repertoires in COVID-19. Overall study context: The study drew acute and convalescent COVID-19 samples from the United States, Italy and Spain. Sources were T cells, B-cell-depleted T cells, or PBMCs; the material itself was cDNA or gDNA.

Per the study methods: Researchers report that nucleated cell counts were estimated from reference gene primer amplification. This table comes from immunoSEQ multiplex PCR, and its TCRdb copy is limited to in-frame clones, with some not included. The V and J calls and clone size are taken from that table; D and trimming were inferred from the DNA. The table records about 240,000 clones, 75% to 90% of them present only once. V was shortened by 5 bases and J by 4 bases, with 6 bases between the two germline ends. Germline-derived CDR1 and CDR2 are MNHEY and SMNVEV (reference sequence). This CDR3 is built from 11 residues.

The sequenced sample consisted of peripheral blood. The chain recombines TRBV27 with TRBJ2-7; D not certain. The source of this sequence is a woman in her sixties or seventies with active or convalescent COVID-19. CDR3 coding DNA: TGTGCCAGCAGTAACTTTTACGAGCAGTACTTC. Residues: CASSNFYEQYF.